This T cell receptor beta chain stems from a study of control samples from healthy donors and cancer patients. The CDR3 runs 14 residues. Trimming at V came to 2 bases and at J to 2 bases, leaving 1 base not matched to a gene. CDR1 LNHDA and CDR2 SQIVND come from the germline V gene (reference sequence). Clones were sequenced by immunoSEQ multiplex PCR, and TCRdb holds only the in-frame ones, with some missing. The profile shows around 150,000 clones, around 90% of them singletons. This sequence joins TRBV19 and TRBJ1-2; 8 bases are a match to TRBD1. This sequence originates from a young man in good health. Specimen: blood. The CDR3 spells CASSIRDRNYGYTF. The CDR3 coding sequence is TGTGCCAGTAGTATACGGGACAGGAACTATGGCTACACCTTC.